This T cell receptor (beta chain) was observed in a study of T cells in Graves' hyperthyroidism and ophthalmopathy. This clonotype was detected ten times or more. CDR3 length equals 15 residues. Trimming took 3 bases from V and 8 from J, leaving 18 bases between them. Germline V gene lookup returns CDR1 KGHDR and CDR2 SFDVKD. Authors of the study amplified TCR beta CDR3 regions from RNA transcripts. Initially, a first-round RT-PCR of the TCR CDR3 employed the HTBI primer set. TCRdb ran MiXCR on the multiplex PCR reads and lists one entry per CDR3 protein. The data hold some 500,000 distinct CDR3 sequences, with around 14% observed a single time.

This clonotype was obtained from a woman younger than 35 with Graves' hyperthyroidism. Sequencing input: blood. The chain links TRBV24-1 to TRBJ1-2; D gene unclear. CDR3 nucleotides: TGTGCCACCAGTGATGATGGTTTGGCGCTTGACGGCTACACCTTC. It translates to CATSDDGLALDGYTF.